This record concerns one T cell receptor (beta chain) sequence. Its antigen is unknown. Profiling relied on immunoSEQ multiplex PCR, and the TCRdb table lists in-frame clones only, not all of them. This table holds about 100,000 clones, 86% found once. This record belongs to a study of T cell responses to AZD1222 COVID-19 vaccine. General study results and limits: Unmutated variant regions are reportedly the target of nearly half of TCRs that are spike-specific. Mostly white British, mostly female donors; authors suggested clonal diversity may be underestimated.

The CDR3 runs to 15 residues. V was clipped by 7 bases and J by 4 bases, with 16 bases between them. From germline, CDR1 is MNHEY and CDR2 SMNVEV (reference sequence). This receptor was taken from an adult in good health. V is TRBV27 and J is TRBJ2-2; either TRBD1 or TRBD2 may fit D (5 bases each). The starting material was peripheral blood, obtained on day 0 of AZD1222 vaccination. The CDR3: CASKGTTFSTGELFF. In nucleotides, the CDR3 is TGTGCCAGCAAAGGGACCACCTTCAGCACCGGGGAGCTGTTTTTT.